Sequencing of this TCR beta chain was carried out in a study of shared clonotypes between healthy human individuals. Notes on the study in general: The low donor count limited represented genetic and exposure-history diversity.

Clones were read by immunoSEQ multiplex PCR, and TCRdb kept only the in-frame ones, dropping some. This sample has about 2.2 million clones, with around 93% found just once. In regard to this clone: The antigen remains undetermined.

V lost 4 bases and J 0 bases, leaving 7 bases between the germline ends. In germline, CDR1 is LNHDA, CDR2 SQIVND (reference sequence). The CDR3 totals 13 residues. CD45RO-negative CD8 cells positively selected for CCR7 made up the naive population, which excluded terminally differentiated effector memory CD45RA+ cells. Participating donors were healthy, HIV-negative adults free of recent acute infections or vaccinations. Within Nashville, Tennessee resided all donors, each a Caucasian adult. The chain employs TRBV19 and TRBJ2-7, with unresolved D. The receptor was derived from a man between 18 and 29 years old in good health. Some clones in this sample may be carry-over from other donors' samples. Input material: naive CD8+ T cells from PBMCs. CDR3 amino acids: CASSRTISYEQYF. CDR3 in DNA: TGTGCCAGTAGTAGAACCATCTCCTACGAGCAGTACTTC.